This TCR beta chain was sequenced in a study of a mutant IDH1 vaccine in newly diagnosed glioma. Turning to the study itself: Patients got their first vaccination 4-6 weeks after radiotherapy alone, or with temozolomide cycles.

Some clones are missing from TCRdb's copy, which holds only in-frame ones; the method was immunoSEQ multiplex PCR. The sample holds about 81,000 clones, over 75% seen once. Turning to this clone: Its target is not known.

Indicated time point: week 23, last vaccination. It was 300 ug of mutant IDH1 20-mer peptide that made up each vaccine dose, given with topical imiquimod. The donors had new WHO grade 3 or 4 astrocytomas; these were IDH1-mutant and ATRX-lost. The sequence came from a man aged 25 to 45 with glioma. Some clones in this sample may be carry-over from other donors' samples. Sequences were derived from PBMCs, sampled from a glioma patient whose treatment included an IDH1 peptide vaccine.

CDR3 DNA: TGTGCCTGGATAGGGGTAAAAGCTTTCTTT. Translation gives CAWIGVKAFF. This sequence joins TRBV30 and TRBJ1-1, with a weak D call TRBD1 (5 bases). The CDR3 contains 10 residues. Germline CDR1 is GTSNPN and CDR2 is SVGIG (reference sequence). The V and J ends lost 4 bases and 9 bases respectively, with 9 bases between them.